Here is one TCR beta chain with its context. Its specific antigen is unknown. No much larger clone exists at a distance of one base, and base qualities are not known. This entry comes from a study of T-cell memory formation after mild COVID-19 (dated by TCRdb to the early 2020s). In the study overall: TCR sequence clusters from the two donors were found to be largely donor specific. In a couple of donors, T-cell clones that expanded and contracted after mild COVID-19 were followed by sequencing TCRalpha and TCRbeta repertoires longitudinally. The cohort was made up of two young adult volunteers, one female and one male, who were previously healthy.

Taken from cysteine to phenylalanine, the CDR3 has 15 residues. Only the CDR3 portion is preserved as DNA: 45 bases, with reading frame beginning at the first base. V is cut back by 4 bases and J by 9 bases, with 10 bases in the junction unmatched. The germline V gene yields MNHEY for CDR1 and SVGAGI for CDR2. The full study reports these points: Only a couple of mild cases were covered in the study, and larger cohorts including severe cases with pre-infection samples were considered necessary. SARS-CoV-2 specificity of the second-wave clones peaking on day 37 was not confirmed. Clones that contracted from day 15 to 85 showed balanced CD4/CD8 phenotypes, whereas a second wave of clones that expanded from day 15 to 37 leaned towards CD4+. Some responding clones were detected in pre-infection memory, suggesting pre-existing cross-reactive memory T cells joined the SARS-CoV-2 response. Contracting CD4+ clones turned up mainly in the CM and EM memory subsets, whereas EMRA was where CD8+ clones were enriched.

The run used an Illumina NovaSeq 6000. TCRalpha and TCRbeta cDNA libraries were constructed by 5'RACE with constant-segment primers, with sample barcodes and unique molecular identifiers being introduced. Trizol reagent was used to extract RNA from every sample. The libraries were amplified in two PCR steps, and the second step added a second sample barcode and Illumina TruSeq adapters. Sequencing of libraries was performed on an Illumina NovaSeq with 2 x 150 bp paired-end reads. Under the source paper's analysis protocol: Demultiplexing of reads and collapsing into UMI-guided consensus sequences were performed with migec v1.2.7. Using mixcr v2.1.11, UMI consensuses were aligned to TRA and TRB V and J templates and then assembled into clonotypes. Expanded or contracted clonotypes were those called significant by both edgeR and NoisET, with noise models trained on biological replicates. For edgeR calls, a false discovery rate-adjusted p below 0.01 and a log2 fold-change threshold of 1 were applied. As an exploratory analysis of dynamics, max-normalized trajectories of the 1000 most abundant clonotypes were examined by PCA with hierarchical clustering. Each responding clone was given a CD4 or CD8 phenotype based on the CD4+ and CD8+ repertoires, which had been sequenced separately. TCRdb trimmed the raw reads at Q25, called clones with MiXCR and kept productive beta chains. CDR3 protein duplicates are merged, each entry listing the most common genes and DNA. V and J calls and clone size were set by TCRdb, not the authors. This sample lists under 150,000 distinct CDR3 sequences; 20% to 25% were detected once. The top ten hold roughly 37% of the sample.

Ficoll-Paque density gradient centrifugation was used to isolate PBMCs. What was sequenced was PBMCs or a T cell subset sorted from them (not recorded which). The sequence is built from TRBV6-5 and TRBJ2-1; 9 junctional bases match TRBD2. The receptor comes from a man aged 18-30 years who had mild COVID-19 (a few samples of this study predate the infection). The sample titles of this study are shuffled in the database, so cell type and time point are left out; the donor was told from shared clones. The nucleotide sequence reads as follows: TGTGCCAGCAGTTCCCGAGGGCGGGGGGGCCCTGAGCAGTTCTTC. Translated, this gives CASSSRGRGGPEQFF.